This TCR beta chain was recovered during a study of breast tumors, draining lymph nodes, adjacent tissues. Note on this clonotype: Its target is unknown.

TCRdb re-called the multiplex PCR reads with MiXCR, one entry per CDR3 protein. The repertoire holds 270,000 or so distinct CDR3 sequences, with 30% as singletons. Germline V gene data show CDR1 as SQVTM and CDR2 as ANQGSEA. V shed 4 bases and J shed 0 bases, with 15 bases lying between them. The CDR3 has 15 residues. Axillary draining lymph nodes of breast cancer patients supplied the node samples. Study-level results: Compared with lymph nodes, tumors were less diverse; compared with nontumor tissue, more. Most tumor T cells seemingly derive from lymph node, then expand in tumor. Tumor T cell lymph node origin was a supported hypothesis, not proven. Tumor and nontumor repertoires were significantly more similar in luminal-like than in basal-like breast cancer.

The V and J genes are TRBV29-1 and TRBJ2-5, with TRBD1 as a possible D gene (6 bases). Sequenced: axillary lymph node tissue. This TCR derives from a female donor with breast cancer. Some clones in this sample may be carry-over from other donors' samples. The CDR3 spells CSVGSGGRDQETQYF. As DNA, the CDR3 is TGCAGCGTTGGGTCTGGGGGCCGTGACCAAGAGACCCAGTACTTC.